This is a list of T cell receptor beta chains from one sample in a study of CD8 T cells in ankylosing spondylitis. TCRdb redid the calling of the 5' RACE reads with MiXCR, one entry per CDR3 protein. The table records hundreds of thousands of distinct CDR3 sequences, roughly 10% of them present only once. The specimen was blood, either unsorted or a sorted T cell fraction (not recorded which). These TCRs come from a male donor with ankylosing spondylitis. Both conserved end residues are part of each CDR3. The D gene is left open where the match is weak. The listing skips clone size in some rows; elsewhere it reads once, few, many or a size class.

>TRBJ1-2|few|-|15|TRBV9
TGTGCCAGCAGCGTAGGGGGGTACGGACCCTATGGCTACACCTTC
CASSVGGYGPYGYTF
>TRBJ2-1|-|-|16|TRBV4-2
TGTGCCAGCAGCCAAGATTCTAACGCTCTCCCCCACGAGCAGTTCTTC
CASSQDSNALPHEQFF
>TRBJ1-6|many|TRBD1|15|TRBV6-1
TGTGCCAGCAGACAGGGACAGGGTTTTCATTCACCCCTCCACTTT
CASRQGQGFHSPLHF
>TRBJ2-5|few|TRBD1|15|TRBV7-3
TGTGCCAGCAGCCCCCGGGGACAGGTCGGGGAGACCCAGTACTTC
CASSPRGQVGETQYF
>TRBJ2-5|-|TRBD1|14|TRBV7-2
TGTGCCAGCAGCACCTCCAGGGGGCTGGAGACCCAGTACTTC
CASSTSRGLETQYF
>TRBJ2-1|few|-|14|TRBV20-1
TGCAGTGCTACAGGGGAGAGCTCCTACAATGAGCAGTTCTTC
CSATGESSYNEQFF
>TRBJ2-1|few|TRBD1|15|TRBV6-1
TGTGCCAGCAGTGAGCCCGGGACAGGGGGCGATGAGCAGTTCTTC
CASSEPGTGGDEQFF
>TRBJ2-7|-|-|11|TRBV7-9
TGTGCCAGCAGCGATGTCTACGAGCAGTACTTC
CASSDVYEQYF
>TRBJ1-2|many|-|12|TRBV20-1
TGCAGTGCTAGAGGGGGGAACTATGGCTACACCTTC
CSARGGNYGYTF
>TRBJ2-5|few|-|16|TRBV9
TGTGCCAGCAGCGTCTCCTGGGACACCGGGGCAGAGACCCAGTACTTC
CASSVSWDTGAETQYF
>TRBJ2-7|many|TRBD1|13|TRBV6-1
TGTGCCACCTCACGACAGGGTGTCTACGAGCAGTACTTC
CATSRQGVYEQYF
>TRBJ1-5|-|TRBD1|18|TRBV4-1
TGCGCCAGCAGCCCCAGACAGGGGGCTGCGCTGCGGGGTCAGCCCCAGCATTTT
CASSPRQGAALRGQPQHF
>TRBJ2-7|many|-|16|TRBV20-1
TGCAGTGCTATGGGGATTCTTCGGGGTCCCTCCTACGAGCAGTACTTC
CSAMGILRGPSYEQYF
>TRBJ1-2|-|-|11|TRBV20-1
TGCAGTGCCACGGGCCCGAGTGGCTACACCTTC
CSATGPSGYTF
>TRBJ2-5|few|-|15|TRBV7-2
TGTGCCAGCAGCCCAAATGGGGTACGTCAAGAGACCCAGTACTTC
CASSPNGVRQETQYF
>TRBJ2-3|-|-|14|TRBV7-1
TGTGCCAGCAGCTCAGGACAATTCACAGATACGCAGTATTTT
CASSSGQFTDTQYF
>TRBJ1-1|many|TRBD1|15|TRBV12-3/TRBV12-4
TGTGCCAGCAGTTTGACAGGGGGCTGGAACACTGAAGCTTTCTTT
CASSLTGGWNTEAFF
>TRBJ2-3|-|-|12|TRBV29-1
TGCAGCGCCTTGCCACAGGAGGATACGCAGTATTTT
CSALPQEDTQYF
>TRBJ2-4|-|-|15|TRBV12-3/TRBV12-4
TGTGCCAGCAGTTTAGTCTGGGGAGCCAAAAACATTCAGTACTTC
CASSLVWGAKNIQYF
>TRBJ2-1|many|TRBD1|13|TRBV5-1
TGCGCCAGCAGCTGGGGACAGAACAATGAGCAGTTCTTC
CASSWGQNNEQFF
>TRBJ1-4|few|-|14|TRBV5-6
TGTGCCAGCACCCCCGAGATGGGGAATGAAAAACTGTTTTTT
CASTPEMGNEKLFF
>TRBJ1-1|-|-|14|TRBV20-1
TGCAGTGCTAGAGCCCCCTTGGGGGGAACTGAAGCTTTCTTT
CSARAPLGGTEAFF
>TRBJ1-6|many|-|14|TRBV20-1
TGCAGTGCCGCGCCGTGGCAGGGGCTTTCACCCCTCCACTTT
CSAAPWQGLSPLHF
>TRBJ2-5|many|-|14|TRBV12-3/TRBV12-4
TGTGCCAGCAGCCCCGGGACCGGGTTCTCGACCCAGTACTTC
CASSPGTGFSTQYF
>TRBJ2-2|-|TRBD2|16|TRBV10-3
TGTGCCATCAGTGAGGTCCCGGGACTAGGGACCGGGGAGCTGTTTTTT
CAISEVPGLGTGELFF
>TRBJ1-1|-|-|14|TRBV20-1
TGCAGTGCTAGAGAATGGGGGGCGGACGCTGAAGCTTTCTTT
CSAREWGADAEAFF
>TRBJ1-2|many|TRBD1|14|TRBV18
TGTGCCAGCTCACCAGAGGGACAGGGATCGCGCTACACCTTC
CASSPEGQGSRYTF
>TRBJ1-6|few|-|15|TRBV20-1
TGCAGTGCTAATGACAGGAGACGATTCAATTCACCCCTCCACTTT
CSANDRRRFNSPLHF
>TRBJ2-5|-|-|15|TRBV12-3/TRBV12-4
TGTGCCAGCAGTCTCAACCCATCCTCTCGGGAGACCCAGTACTTC
CASSLNPSSRETQYF
>TRBJ1-3|-|-|16|TRBV5-1
TGCGCCAGCAGCTTGGAGGCGGCTGTCTCTGGAAACACCATATATTTT
CASSLEAAVSGNTIYF
>TRBJ1-6|-|TRBD1|14|TRBV14
TGTGCCAGCAGCCGAACAGGGGGCTCCTCACCCCTCCACTTT
CASSRTGGSSPLHF
>TRBJ2-3|-|-|14|TRBV18
TGTGCCAGCTCACCCTCCACTGACACAGATACGCAGTATTTT
CASSPSTDTDTQYF
>TRBJ2-4|many|-|14|TRBV7-2
TGTGCCAGCAGATTTGACCAGGGCAAAAACATTCAGTACTTC
CASRFDQGKNIQYF
>TRBJ1-1|many|-|17|TRBV18
TGTGCCAGCTCACCACAGGACCGAGGCGGAGGGAACACTGAAGCTTTCTTT
CASSPQDRGGGNTEAFF
>TRBJ2-7|-|-|13|TRBV7-9
TGTGCCAGCAGCAAAGACAGCACCTACGAGCAGTACTTC
CASSKDSTYEQYF
>TRBJ2-7|few|-|11|TRBV20-1
TGCAGTGCGAAACAGATATACGAGCAGTACTTC
CSAKQIYEQYF
>TRBJ2-7|few|-|15|TRBV7-2
TGTGCCAGCAGCCCGGAGGGCCAGCTACGTCAAGAGCAGTACTTC
CASSPEGQLRQEQYF
>TRBJ2-7|many|-|11|TRBV10-3
TGTGCCATCAGTGATATGTACGAGCAGTACTTC
CAISDMYEQYF
>TRBJ2-3|few|-|15|TRBV24-1
TGTGCCACCAGTGATATAGGACAGCCCACAGATACGCAGTATTTT
CATSDIGQPTDTQYF
>TRBJ1-6|few|-|15|TRBV2
TGTGCCAGCAGTGAAAGAGGGCTTGATAATTCACCCCTCCACTTT
CASSERGLDNSPLHF